A single sample gave rise to the 30 T cell receptor beta chains below, sequenced in a study of preoperative IRX-2 immunotherapy in early breast cancer. Treatment reported: preoperative locoregional IRX-2 cytokine immunotherapy. Data came from immunoSEQ multiplex PCR; TCRdb stores just in-frame clones and leaves some out. The table lists some 99,000 clones, around 86% of them singletons, with about 1.9% in the top ten. Sample: tumor tissue, taken after IRX-2 immunotherapy. The receptors stem from a human donor with breast cancer.

This clone appeared once. The V call is TRBV28, the J call TRBJ1-5; a possible D gene is TRBD1 (5 bases). Trimming removed 6 bases at V and 0 bases at J, with 18 bases between. Germline V CDR1 and CDR2: MDHEN, SYDVKM. The CDR3 covers 17 residues. The CDR3: CASRPRDGFISNQPQHF. CDR3 DNA sequence: TGTGCCAGCAGGCCACGGGACGGGTTCATTAGCAATCAGCCCCAGCATTTT.

The V gene is TRBV29-1, the J gene TRBJ2-7, with TRBD1 matching 8 bases. Germline loops: CDR1 SQVTM, CDR2 ANQGSEA. J gave up 7 bases and V 4 bases, and 15 bases lay outside the gene matches. The CDR3 runs 15 residues. The CDR3 sequence is CSVGPVAGGYWEQYF. CDR3 DNA sequence: TGCAGCGTTGGGCCGGTGGCAGGGGGCTACTGGGAGCAGTACTTC.

The J gene is TRBJ1-5, the V gene TRBV11-3; no firm D call. CDR1 and CDR2 from the germline V gene are SGHNT and YENEEA. The CDR3 length is 15 residues. V lost 3 bases and J 0 bases, leaving 9 bases between the germline ends. Written as DNA, the CDR3 is TGTGCCAGCAGCTTGGCAACAACTAGCAATCAGCCCCAGCATTTT. Translated: CASSLATTSNQPQHF.

This clone appeared a few times. The chain has TRBV30 and TRBJ1-2; a possible D gene is TRBD1 (5 bases). Germline CDR1 is GTSNPN and CDR2 is SVGIG (reference sequence). V lost 2 bases, J lost 13 bases, and 17 bases lay in between. This CDR3 comprises 12 residues. The CDR3 region is CAWSTGTAYLTF. The CDR3 bases are TGTGCCTGGAGTACCGGGACGGCCTACCTCACCTTC. The complete variable domain, with remaining parts taken from reference TRBV30 and TRBJ1-2, reads SQTIHQWPATLVQPVGSPLSLECTVEGTSNPNLYWYRQAAGRGLQLLFYSVGIGQISSEVPQNLSASRPQDRQFILSSKKLLLSDSGFYLCAWSTGTAYLTFGSGTRLTVV.

DNA for the CDR3: TGCGCCAGCAGCCAAGGAAGCTGGGACGTTGGCACTAATGAAAAACTGTTTTTT. It codes for CASSQGSWDVGTNEKLFF. V and J are TRBV1 and TRBJ1-4. TRBV1 represents a pseudogene. The CDR3 sequence is 18 residues long.

This clone was picked up a small number of times. The V and J genes are TRBV14 and TRBJ2-4, with 7 bases fitting TRBD1. V lost 11 bases, J lost 0 bases, and 4 bases stayed unmatched. Germline V gene sequence: CDR1 SGHDN, CDR2 FVKESK. The CDR3 is made up of 13 amino acids. CDR3 in amino acids: CAGQDLAKNIQYF. DNA for the CDR3: TGTGCCGGACAGGACTTAGCCAAAAACATTCAGTACTTC. The full variable domain, with the rest looked up from reference TRBV14 and TRBJ2-4, is EAGVTQFPSHSVIEKGQTVTLRCDPISGHDNLYWYRRVMGKEIKFLLHFVKESKQDESGMPNNRFLAERTGGTYSTLKVQPAELEDSGVYFCAGQDLAKNIQYFGAGTRLSVL.

DNA of the CDR3: TGTGCCAGCTCTTGGCAGGGGGCGGCTAGCACAGATACGCAGTATTTT. This codes for CASSWQGAASTDTQYF. J is TRBJ2-3 and V is TRBV18; 8 bases match TRBD1. CDR1 and CDR2 from the germline V gene are KGHSH and LQKENI. The J segment lost 0 bases and the V segment lost 6 bases, leaving 8 bases of the junction unmatched. The CDR3 loop spans 16 amino acids.

The chain combines TRBV19 with TRBJ2-1, with D maybe TRBD1 (6 bases). The CDR3 loop spans 16 amino acids. CDR1 is LNHDA and CDR2 is SQIVND in the germline V gene (reference sequence). Trimming left V 0 bases short and J 5 bases short, with 14 bases between. CDR3 in amino acids: CASSIEGARVHNEQFF. Here the CDR3 DNA reads TGTGCCAGTAGTATAGAGGGGGCAAGGGTCCACAATGAGCAGTTCTTC. The variable domain in full, completed from reference TRBV19 and TRBJ2-1, reads DGGITQSPKYLFRKEGQNVTLSCEQNLNHDAMYWYRQDPGQGLRLIYYSQIVNDFQKGDIAEGYSVSREKKESFPLTVTSAQKNPTAFYLCASSIEGARVHNEQFFGPGTRLTVL.

The V gene is TRBV6-8, the J gene TRBJ2-7; perhaps TRBD2 as D (6 bases). The CDR3 loop spans 16 amino acids. The V gene lost 0 bases and the J gene lost 0 bases, with 12 bases spanning the gap. Germline values: CDR1 MNHGY, CDR2 SAAAGT. Here the CDR3 reads CASSYSLRGSSYEQYF. CDR3 coding DNA: TGTGCCAGCAGTTACTCGCTACGGGGGTCCTCCTACGAGCAGTACTTC.

The chain uses TRBV5-1 and TRBJ2-2; 11 bases match TRBD1. The CDR3 extends over 15 amino acids. The V gene end was trimmed by 5 bases and the J gene end by 6 bases; junction bases not matched to a gene: 6. Germline CDR1 SGHRS, CDR2 YFSETQ. CDR3 sequence reads: CASRPDRGLPGELFF. The DNA for the CDR3 is TGCGCCAGCAGGCCGGACAGGGGGCTCCCCGGGGAGCTGTTTTTT.

The chain carries TRBV6-8 and TRBJ1-5, with unresolved D. The CDR3 spans 17 residues. CDR1 and CDR2 (germline): MNHGY, SAAAGT. The V end was cut by 6 bases, the J end by 2 bases, with 20 bases between. In nucleotides, the CDR3 is TGTGCCAGCAGGGCAGCCTCACCCGGGGTGGGCAATCAGCCCCAGCATTTT. Residues: CASRAASPGVGNQPQHF.

V gene TRBV19 combines with J gene TRBJ1-5; TRBD1 matches 8 bases. V lost 6 bases to trimming and J lost 6 bases; unmatched junction nucleotides: 10. Germline V lookup: CDR1 LNHDA, CDR2 SQIVND (reference sequence). The CDR3 totals 15 residues. The chain's CDR3 is CASSIPSDRGQPQHF. Written as DNA, the CDR3 is TGTGCCAGTAGCATCCCTTCCGACAGGGGTCAGCCCCAGCATTTT.

The chain has TRBV14 and TRBJ2-4; tentative D call: TRBD2 (5 bases). Germline V lookup: CDR1 SGHDN, CDR2 FVKESK. V was shortened by 4 bases and J by 7 bases, with 11 bases between the two germline ends. The CDR3 sequence is 13 residues long. The CDR3 loop reads CASSRGPRNIQYF. Here the CDR3 DNA reads TGTGCCAGCAGCCGAGGGCCCAGGAACATTCAGTACTTC.

The rearrangement joins TRBV7-6 to TRBJ1-6; 8 bases are shared with TRBD1. Germline V lookup: CDR1 SGHVS, CDR2 FNYEAQ. The CDR3 is made up of 15 amino acids. V shed 5 bases, J shed 9 bases, and the junction held 9 bases outside the gene matches. DNA of the CDR3: TGTGCCAGCAGCCACGGACAGGGCGCGGGTTCACCCCTCCACTTT. Residues: CASSHGQGAGSPLHF.

The chain employs TRBV23-1 and TRBJ1-4; D gene uncertain. TRBV23-1 belongs to the ORF category, with a function that is uncertain. There are 14 residues in the CDR3. V lost 6 bases and J 8 bases, leaving 16 bases between the germline ends. The CDR3 sequence is CASSLGEGREKLFF. The CDR3 coding sequence is TGCGCCAGCAGCCTTGGAGAAGGACGCGAAAAACTGTTTTTT.

Comments on this clone: Other nucleotide sequences in the sample specify the same CDR3. The rearrangement joins TRBV5-1 to TRBJ2-7, with D maybe TRBD2 (5 bases). CDR1 SGHRS and CDR2 YFSETQ come from the germline V gene. The ends were cut back, 0 bases at V and 0 bases at J, with 10 bases in the middle. The CDR3 covers 15 residues. In nucleotides, the CDR3 is TGCGCCAGCAGCTTGGTTGGTGGGAGCTCCTACGAGCAGTACTTC. It encodes CASSLVGGSSYEQYF.

The chain combines TRBV18 with TRBJ1-3, with unresolved D. CDR3 length: 15 residues. V was trimmed by 2 bases and J by 0 bases, leaving 8 bases between them. Germline V gives CDR1 KGHSH, CDR2 LQKENI. The CDR3 DNA reads as TGTGCCAGCTCACCAGTTAAGGACTCTGGAAACACCATATATTTT. Protein product: CASSPVKDSGNTIYF.

The V gene is TRBV19, the J gene TRBJ1-5; D is ambiguous. Germline CDR1 and CDR2: LNHDA and SQIVND (reference sequence). Trimming cost V 3 bases and J 4 bases, with 13 bases left between them. CDR3 length: 15 residues. The CDR3 loop is CASSILALSNQPQHF. The CDR3 bases are TGTGCCAGTAGTATCCTGGCTCTCTCTAATCAGCCCCAGCATTTT.

This clone showed up just once. Since one of the bases is ambiguous or unread, X appears in place of its residue. V is TRBV5-1 and J is TRBJ2-7; perhaps TRBD2 as D (5 bases). The CDR3 covers 14 residues. The V gene lost 0 bases and the J gene lost 3 bases, with 10 bases spanning the gap. From germline, CDR1 is SGHRS and CDR2 YFSETQ. CDR3 region: CASSLVSGXYEQYF. The CDR3, as DNA: TGCGCCAGCAGCTTGGTGTCGGGARGCTACGAGCAGTACTTC.

This chain uses TRBV28 with TRBJ1-2; D gene unclear. Trimming pared 4 bases from V and 1 base from J, leaving 13 bases between. CDR1 and CDR2 from the germline V gene are MDHEN and SYDVKM. CDR3 length equals 15 residues. The CDR3 reads CASSSRGTNNYGYTF. The CDR3 nucleotides read TGTGCCAGCAGTTCCCGGGGTACAAATAACTATGGCTACACCTTC.

This sequence joins TRBV5-1 and TRBJ2-4; the D call may be TRBD1 or TRBD2 (6 bases each). Germline CDR1 is SGHRS and CDR2 is YFSETQ. The CDR3 is 15 amino acids. V lost 4 bases and J lost 5, with 16 bases in between. CDR3: CASSPQRGVQNIQYF. The CDR3 DNA follows: TGCGCCAGCAGCCCGCAGAGGGGGGTCCAAAACATTCAGTACTTC.

V usage is TRBV6-8 and J usage is TRBJ2-3; a weak D match, TRBD1 (5 bases). The CDR3 consists of 15 residues. The ends were cut back, 6 bases at V and 4 bases at J, with 17 bases in the middle. Looked up from germline, CDR1 is MNHGY and CDR2 is SAAAGT. In nucleotides, the CDR3 is TGTGCCAGCAGCGCTCTGGGGCAGGCCCCAGATACGCAGTATTTT. Amino acid sequence: CASSALGQAPDTQYF.

The chain couples TRBV19 to TRBJ1-2; the match to TRBD1 covers 7 bases. The CDR3 totals 15 residues. Looked up from germline, CDR1 is LNHDA and CDR2 is SQIVND (reference sequence). V shed 9 bases, J shed 2 bases, and the junction held 12 bases outside the gene matches. The CDR3 nucleotides read TGTGCCAGCCATTCGGGGCCGGACAGGAACTATGGCTACACCTTC. It specifies CASHSGPDRNYGYTF.

The chain recombines TRBV11-1 with TRBJ2-5, with TRBD1 identical over 11 bases. The germline V gene has CDR1 SGHAT and CDR2 FQDESV (reference sequence). The CDR3 runs 15 residues. V lost 4 bases and J lost 1; bases outside the gene matches: 2. For the CDR3, the DNA is TGTGCCAGCAGCTCGGGACAGGGGGTCCAAGAGACCCAGTACTTC. Amino acids: CASSSGQGVQETQYF.

The chain carries TRBV5-1 and TRBJ2-5, with TRBD1 matching 10 bases. V lost 4 bases, J lost 5 bases, and 8 bases stayed unmatched. CDR3 length: 15 amino acids. The germline V gene has CDR1 SGHRS and CDR2 YFSETQ. The CDR3 protein is CASSGQGQGFETQYF. CDR3 in DNA: TGCGCCAGCAGCGGCCAGGGACAGGGGTTTGAGACCCAGTACTTC.

The chain joins TRBV19 to TRBJ2-7; 9 nucleotides line up with TRBD2. This CDR3 comprises 14 residues. J was trimmed by 4 bases and V by 6 bases; bases with no gene match: 7. Germline values: CDR1 LNHDA, CDR2 SQIVND (reference sequence). The CDR3 nucleotides are TGTGCCAGTAGCTCCGGGACTAGCTCGTACGAGCAGTACTTC. It translates to CASSSGTSSYEQYF. The complete variable domain, with remaining parts taken from reference TRBV19 and TRBJ2-7, reads DGGITQSPKYLFRKEGQNVTLSCEQNLNHDAMYWYRQDPGQGLRLIYYSQIVNDFQKGDIAEGYSVSREKKESFPLTVTSAQKNPTAFYLCASSSGTSSYEQYFGPGTRLTVT.

Turning to this clone: The junction shows a germline mismatch at one end, possibly a read error. The genes are TRBV11-3 and TRBJ1-3; D call uncertain. This CDR3 contains 14 residues. CDR1 and CDR2 (germline): SGHNT, YENEEA. DNA for the CDR3: TGTGCCAGCAGCTTGGGGATCTCTGGAAATACCATATATTTT. The encoded protein is CASSLGISGNTIYF.

CDR3 in amino acids: CASSLVKAYGYTF. The CDR3 DNA sequence: TGTGCCAGCAGTTTAGTCAAGGCCTATGGCTACACCTTC. V is TRBV28 and J is TRBJ1-2; D is uncertain. With 2 bases removed from V and 4 bases from J, the gap between germline ends came to 8 bases. This CDR3 has 13 amino acids. Per germline, CDR1 MDHEN and CDR2 SYDVKM.

This chain links TRBV5-1 with TRBJ1-1; 11 bases align to TRBD1. Looked up from germline, CDR1 is SGHRS and CDR2 is YFSETQ. CDR3 length: 15 amino acids. V trimming: 3 bases; J trimming: 4 bases; junction bases outside the gene matches: 5. The DNA of the CDR3 is TGCGCCAGCAGCTCGGGACAGGGGGAGGGCACTGAAGCTTTCTTT. This gives the protein CASSSGQGEGTEAFF.

The gene calls are TRBV27 and TRBJ1-2; a possible D gene is TRBD1 (5 bases). This CDR3 is built from 15 residues. Germline V gives CDR1 MNHEY, CDR2 SMNVEV (reference sequence). V was trimmed by 2 bases and J by 5 bases, leaving 15 bases between them. CDR3 amino acids: CASSLGAGLAYGYTF. The CDR3 DNA reads as TGTGCCAGCAGTTTAGGGGCAGGGCTTGCGTATGGCTACACCTTC.